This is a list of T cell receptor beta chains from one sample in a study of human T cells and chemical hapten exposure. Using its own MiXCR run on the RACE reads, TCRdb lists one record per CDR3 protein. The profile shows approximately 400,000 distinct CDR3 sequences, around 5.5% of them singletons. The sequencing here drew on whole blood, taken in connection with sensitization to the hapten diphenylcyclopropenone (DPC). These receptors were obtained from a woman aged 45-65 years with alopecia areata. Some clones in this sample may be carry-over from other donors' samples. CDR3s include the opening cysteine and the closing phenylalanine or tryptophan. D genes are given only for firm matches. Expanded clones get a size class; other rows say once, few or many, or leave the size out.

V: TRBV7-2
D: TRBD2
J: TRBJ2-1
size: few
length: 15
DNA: TGTGCCAGCAGCCCGACTAGCGGCGCGGGCAATGAGCAGTTCTTC
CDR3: CASSPTSGAGNEQFF

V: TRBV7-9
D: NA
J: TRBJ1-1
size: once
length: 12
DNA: TGTGCCAGCAGCCTTGGGGCCGAAGGAGCTTTCTTT
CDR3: CASSLGAEGAFF

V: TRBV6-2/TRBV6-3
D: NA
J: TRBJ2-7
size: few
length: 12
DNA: TGTGCCAGCAGTTACGATCGGTACGAGCAGTACTTC
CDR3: CASSYDRYEQYF

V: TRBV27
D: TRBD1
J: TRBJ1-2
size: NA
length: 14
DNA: TGTGCCAGCAGTTTCATTGGACAGGGTGACGGCTACACCTTC
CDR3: CASSFIGQGDGYTF

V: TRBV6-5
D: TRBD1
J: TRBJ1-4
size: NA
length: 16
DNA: TGTGCCAGCAGCCGAACGATACAGGGGAGGGATGAAAAACTGTTTTTT
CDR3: CASSRTIQGRDEKLFF

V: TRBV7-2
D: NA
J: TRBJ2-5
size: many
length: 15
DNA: TGTGCCAGCAGCTTATGGAGACGGGATGAGGAGACCCAGTACTTC
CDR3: CASSLWRRDEETQYF

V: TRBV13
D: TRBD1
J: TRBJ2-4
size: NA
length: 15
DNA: TGTGCCAGCAGCCCCCAGGACAGGCCCAAAAACATTCAGTACTTC
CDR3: CASSPQDRPKNIQYF

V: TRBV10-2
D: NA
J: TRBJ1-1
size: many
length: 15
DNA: TGCGCCAGCAGTGAGGCGGTTTTGGTGAACACTGAAGCTTTCTTT
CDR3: CASSEAVLVNTEAFF

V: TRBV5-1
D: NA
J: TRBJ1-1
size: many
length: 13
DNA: TGCGCCAGCACCCCGACAGTCAACACTGAAGCTTTCTTT
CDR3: CASTPTVNTEAFF

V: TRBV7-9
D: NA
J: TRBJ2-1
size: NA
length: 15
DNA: TGTGCCAGCAGCTCACGACCGACGTCCTACAATGAGCAGTTCTTC
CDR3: CASSSRPTSYNEQFF

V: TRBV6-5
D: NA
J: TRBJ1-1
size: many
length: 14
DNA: TGTGCCAGCAGGAGGAGGGGGGAAGATTTTGAAGCTTTCTTT
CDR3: CASRRRGEDFEAFF

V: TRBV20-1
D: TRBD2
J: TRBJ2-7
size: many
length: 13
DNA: TGCAGTGCTAGCGGGAGGGCCCTATGGGAGCAGTACTTC
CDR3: CSASGRALWEQYF

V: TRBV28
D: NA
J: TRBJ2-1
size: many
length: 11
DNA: TGTGCCAGCAGTCCCGGGAGCGTTCGGTTCTTC
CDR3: CASSPGSVRFF

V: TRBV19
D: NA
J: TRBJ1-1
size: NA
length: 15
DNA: TGTGCCAGTAGTATAGGGACGGTATCGAACACTGAAGCTTTCTTT
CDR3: CASSIGTVSNTEAFF

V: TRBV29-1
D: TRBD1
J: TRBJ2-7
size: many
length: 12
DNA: TGCAGCGTTGAAGATCTTCGGACAGGTTTTTACTTC
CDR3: CSVEDLRTGFYF

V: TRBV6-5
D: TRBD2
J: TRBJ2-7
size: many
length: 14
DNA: TGTGCCAGCAGTGGGTGGCGGGAGTCGTACGAGCAGTACTTC
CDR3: CASSGWRESYEQYF

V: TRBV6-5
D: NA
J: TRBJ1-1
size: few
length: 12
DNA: TGTGCCAGCAGTTCCCCCCAGACTGAAGCTTTCTTT
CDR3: CASSSPQTEAFF

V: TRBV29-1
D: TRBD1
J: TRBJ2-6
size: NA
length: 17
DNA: TGCAGCCCTGTCCCGGGACAGCCCGGAACTGGGGCCAACGTCCTGACTTTC
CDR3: CSPVPGQPGTGANVLTF

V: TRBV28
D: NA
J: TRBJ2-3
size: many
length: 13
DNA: TGTGCCAGCAGTCGAGTTAGCACAGATACGCAGTATTTT
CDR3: CASSRVSTDTQYF

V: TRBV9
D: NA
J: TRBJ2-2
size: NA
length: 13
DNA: TGTGCCAGCGCCCTCAGGAACACCGGGGAGCTGTTTTTT
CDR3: CASALRNTGELFF

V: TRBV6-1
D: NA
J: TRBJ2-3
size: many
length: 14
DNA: TGTGCCAGCATCAAAGGTGCGAGCCCAGATACGCAGTATTTT
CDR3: CASIKGASPDTQYF

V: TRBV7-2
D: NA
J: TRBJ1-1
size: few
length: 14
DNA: TGTGCCAGCAGCTTAAACACAATGAACACTGAAGCTTTCTTT
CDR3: CASSLNTMNTEAFF

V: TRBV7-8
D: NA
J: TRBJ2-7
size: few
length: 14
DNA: TGTGCCAGCAGCGCCCCGTACGGCTCCTACGAGCAGTACTTC
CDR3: CASSAPYGSYEQYF

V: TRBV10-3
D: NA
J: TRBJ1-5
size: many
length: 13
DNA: TGTGCCATCAGTGTAGACGGCAATCAGCCCCAGCATTTT
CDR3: CAISVDGNQPQHF

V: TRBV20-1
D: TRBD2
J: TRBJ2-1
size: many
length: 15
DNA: TGCAGTGCTAGTGGGGGACTAGCGGGGTACAATGAGCAGTTCTTC
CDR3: CSASGGLAGYNEQFF

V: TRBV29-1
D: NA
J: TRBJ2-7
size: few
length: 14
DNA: TGCAGTGCCCGACGAGGGGGGAGTTCCTACGAGCAGTACTTC
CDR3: CSARRGGSSYEQYF

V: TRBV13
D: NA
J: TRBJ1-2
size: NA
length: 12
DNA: TGTGCCAGCAGCCCTCAGGAGAGGGGCTACACCTTC
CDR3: CASSPQERGYTF

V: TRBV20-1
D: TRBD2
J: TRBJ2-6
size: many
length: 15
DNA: TGCAGTGCTAAGCGGGGGAGTGCTGGGGCCAACGTCCTGACTTTC
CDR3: CSAKRGSAGANVLTF

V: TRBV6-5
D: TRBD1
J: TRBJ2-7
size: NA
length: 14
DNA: TGTGCCAGCAGCAACGGACAGGGTGTGCGCGAGCAGTACTTC
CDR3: CASSNGQGVREQYF

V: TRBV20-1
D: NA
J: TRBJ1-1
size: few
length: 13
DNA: TGCAGTGCTAGAGCTTCCGGGGAGACTGAAGCTTTCTTT
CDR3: CSARASGETEAFF

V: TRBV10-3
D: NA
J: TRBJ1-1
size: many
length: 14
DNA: TGTGCCATCAGTGAGGGGCAGGCTAACACTGAAGCTTTCTTT
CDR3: CAISEGQANTEAFF

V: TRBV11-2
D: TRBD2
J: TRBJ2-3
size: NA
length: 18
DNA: TGTGCCAGCAGCTTAGAGCTCCTAGCGGGAGGGAACACAGATACGCAGTATTTT
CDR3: CASSLELLAGGNTDTQYF

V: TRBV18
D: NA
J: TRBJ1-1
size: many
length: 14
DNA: TGTGCCAGCCTCACGGCCGGGGGTAACACTGAAGCTTTCTTT
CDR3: CASLTAGGNTEAFF

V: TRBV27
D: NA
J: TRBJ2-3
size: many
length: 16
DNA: TGTGCCAGCAGTCCTATAGGGCCCAACCAGGGCGATACGCAGTATTTT
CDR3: CASSPIGPNQGDTQYF

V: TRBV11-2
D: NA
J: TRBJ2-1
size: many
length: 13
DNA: TGTGCCAGCAGCCGCCCCTACTCGAATGAGCAGTTCTTC
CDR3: CASSRPYSNEQFF

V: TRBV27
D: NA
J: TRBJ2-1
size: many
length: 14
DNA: TGTGCCAGCAGTTCGACAGGACGCTACAATGAGCAGTTCTTC
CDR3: CASSSTGRYNEQFF

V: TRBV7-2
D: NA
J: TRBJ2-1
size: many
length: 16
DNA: TGTGCCAGCAGCTTAGCCCCAGCCCTCGCCAACAATGAGCAGTTCTTC
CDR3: CASSLAPALANNEQFF

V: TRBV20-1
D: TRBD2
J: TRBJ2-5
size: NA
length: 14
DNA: TGCAGTGCTCTTAGCGGGAGGGGGGAAGAGACCCAGTACTTC
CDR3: CSALSGRGEETQYF

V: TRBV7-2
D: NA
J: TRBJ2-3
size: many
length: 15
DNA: TGTGCCAGCAGCTTAAACCCGCGGGGCACAGATACGCAGTATTTT
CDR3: CASSLNPRGTDTQYF

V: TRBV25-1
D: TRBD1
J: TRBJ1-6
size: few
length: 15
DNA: TGTGCCAGCAGTGGACCGACAGGGGGGGGATCACCCCTCCACTTT
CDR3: CASSGPTGGGSPLHF

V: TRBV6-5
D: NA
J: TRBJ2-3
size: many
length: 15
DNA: TGTGCCAGCAGTTTCGTGGGACAAAGCACAGATACGCAGTATTTT
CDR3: CASSFVGQSTDTQYF

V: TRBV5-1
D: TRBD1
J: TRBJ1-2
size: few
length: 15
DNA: TGCGCCAGCAGCTTGACAGGGGGCGGGAGCTATGGCTACACCTTC
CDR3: CASSLTGGGSYGYTF

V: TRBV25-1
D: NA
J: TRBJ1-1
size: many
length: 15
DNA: TGTGCCAGCAGTGTCTCTGTGGGGGCCGGCACTGAAGCTTTCTTT
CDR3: CASSVSVGAGTEAFF

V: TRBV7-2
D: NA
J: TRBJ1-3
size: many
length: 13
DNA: TGTGCCACCGCCAGGTTCTCTGGAAACACCATATATTTT
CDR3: CATARFSGNTIYF

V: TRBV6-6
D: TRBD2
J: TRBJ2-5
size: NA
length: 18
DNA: TGTGCCAGCAGCCAGCCTACTAGCGGGAGGGACCTCCAAGAGACCCAGTACTTC
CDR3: CASSQPTSGRDLQETQYF

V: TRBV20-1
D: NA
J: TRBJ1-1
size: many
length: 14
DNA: TGCAGTGCTAGGAAGGGAGCCGAAAACACTGAAGCTTTCTTT
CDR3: CSARKGAENTEAFF

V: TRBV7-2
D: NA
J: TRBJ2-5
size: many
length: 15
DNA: TGTGCCAGCAGCTCCACAGTAGGGACACAAGAGACCCAGTACTTC
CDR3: CASSSTVGTQETQYF

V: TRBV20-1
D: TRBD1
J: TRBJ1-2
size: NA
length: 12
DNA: TGCAGTACTTCCGGGACAGGGATTGGCTACACCTTC
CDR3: CSTSGTGIGYTF

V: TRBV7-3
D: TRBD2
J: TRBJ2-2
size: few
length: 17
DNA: TGTGCCAGCAGACTACTAGCGGGGGGACCGAACACCGGGGAGCTGTTTTTT
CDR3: CASRLLAGGPNTGELFF

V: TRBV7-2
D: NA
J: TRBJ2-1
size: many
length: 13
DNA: TGTGCCAGCAGCTTAGCGAACTACAATGAGCAGTTCTTC
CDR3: CASSLANYNEQFF

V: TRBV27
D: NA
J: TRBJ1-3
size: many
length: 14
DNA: TGTGCCAGCAGTTCTGCCACTTCTGGAAACACCATATATTTT
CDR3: CASSSATSGNTIYF

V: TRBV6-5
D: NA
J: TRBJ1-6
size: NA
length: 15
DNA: TGTGCCAGCAGTTACTCACCGGAGAGGGAATCACCCCTCCACTTT
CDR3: CASSYSPERESPLHF

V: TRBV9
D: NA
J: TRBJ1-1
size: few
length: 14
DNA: TGTGCCAGCAGCGTAGACAGTCTAGGGACTGAAGCTTTCTTT
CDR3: CASSVDSLGTEAFF

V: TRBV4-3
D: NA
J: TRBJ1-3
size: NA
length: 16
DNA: TGCGCCAGCAGCCAAGATCCGCCACCAGTGGTGAACACCATATATTTT
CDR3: CASSQDPPPVVNTIYF

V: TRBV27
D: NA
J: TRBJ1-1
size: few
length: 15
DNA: TGTGCCAGCAGGCTCACCGCAGGGGCGTGGACTGAAGCTTTCTTT
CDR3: CASRLTAGAWTEAFF

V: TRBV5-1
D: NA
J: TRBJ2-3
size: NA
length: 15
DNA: TGCGCCAGCAGCTTACTTTCGAGCCGGGAAGATACGCAGTATTTT
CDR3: CASSLLSSREDTQYF

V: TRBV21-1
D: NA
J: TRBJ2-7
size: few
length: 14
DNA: TGTGCCAGCAGTGAGGTGGGCGGGGGACCCGAGCAGTACTTC
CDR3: CASSEVGGGPEQYF